What follows are 19 T cell receptor beta chains derived from one specimen sequenced in a study of T cell responses to AZD1222 COVID-19 vaccine. Repertoires were generated with immunoSEQ multiplex PCR, while TCRdb's copy carries only in-frame clones and drops some. The sample has 95,000 to 100,000 clones, about 81% seen once. The sequences come from peripheral blood, collected 28 days after the second AZD1222 dose. The receptors shown here come from an adult who received the AZD1222 COVID-19 vaccine.

This clone was counted a few times. The chain carries TRBV24-1 and TRBJ2-3; D might be TRBD1 or TRBD2, each matching 5 bases. Deletions cut 9 bases from V and 2 bases from J, with 17 bases between. There are 15 residues in the CDR3. CDR1 is KGHDR, CDR2 SFDVKD, per germline. CDR3 residues: CATGGALGYTDTQYF. The CDR3 DNA reads TGTGCCACCGGTGGGGCACTAGGTTACACAGATACGCAGTATTTT.

This chain links TRBV11-1 with TRBJ2-7; 7 bases are shared with TRBD2. The CDR3 totals 13 residues. After removal of 5 bases from V and 6 bases from J, the junction contained 7 bases not matched to a gene. Germline V gene sequence: CDR1 SGHAT, CDR2 FQDESV (reference sequence). Here the CDR3 reads CASSTWTRGEQYF. The CDR3, as DNA: TGTGCCAGCAGCACCTGGACTAGAGGCGAGCAGTACTTC. The full variable domain, rest sourced from reference TRBV11-1 and TRBJ2-7, is EAEVAQSPRYKITEKSQAVAFWCDPISGHATLYWYRQILGQGPELLVQFQDESVVDDSQLPKDRFSAERLKGVDSTLKIQPAELGDSAMYLCASSTWTRGEQYFGPGTRLTVT.

The CDR3 reads CASSQELKGNTEAFF. The CDR3 coding sequence is TGTGCCAGCAGCCAAGAATTAAAGGGGAACACTGAAGCTTTCTTT. V is TRBV3-1 (or the pseudogene TRBV3-2) and J is TRBJ1-1; the D is unclear. The V gene's germline CDR1 is LGHDT and CDR2 YNNKEL (reference sequence). V lost 0 bases to trimming and J lost 1 base, with 9 bases between them. There are 15 residues in the CDR3.

The chain employs TRBV19 and TRBJ1-1; maybe TRBD1 (5 bases). The CDR3 length is 14 residues. Trimming cost V 4 bases and J 0 bases, with 9 bases left between them. The germline gives CDR1 LNHDA, CDR2 SQIVND (reference sequence). DNA of the CDR3: TGTGCCAGTAGTACCCAGGGACTGAACACTGAAGCTTTCTTT. Its protein is CASSTQGLNTEAFF.

The chain couples TRBV11-3 to TRBJ2-7; 7 nucleotides line up with TRBD1. The V gene's germline CDR1 is SGHNT and CDR2 YENEEA. The J segment lost 3 bases and the V segment lost 5 bases, leaving 4 bases of the junction unmatched. This CDR3 is 13 amino acids long. The CDR3 DNA sequence: TGTGCCAGCAGCCAAAGACAGGGCTACGAGCAGTACTTC. Amino acid sequence: CASSQRQGYEQYF.

This chain connects TRBV29-1 to TRBJ2-7, with D possibly being TRBD1 (5 bases). The CDR3 has 11 residues. V was shortened by 3 bases and J by 4 bases, with 7 bases between the two germline ends. Germline CDR1 and CDR2: SQVTM and ANQGSEA. CDR3 coding DNA: TGCAGCGTTGAGACAGTGTACGAGCAGTACTTC. This translates into CSVETVYEQYF.

The sample holds a few counts of this clone. The gene calls are TRBV6-5 and TRBJ1-1, with unresolved D. The germline CDR1 and CDR2 sequences are MNHEY and SVGAGI. This CDR3 region has 13 residues. Trimming left V 3 bases short and J 4 bases short, with 9 bases between. Written as DNA, the CDR3 is TGTGCCAGCAGTTATGATATCCTCACTGAAGCTTTCTTT. Amino acid sequence: CASSYDILTEAFF.

The V call is TRBV5-1, the J call TRBJ2-3; weak D call: TRBD2 (6 bases). The CDR3 extends over 12 amino acids. CDR1 SGHRS and CDR2 YFSETQ come from the germline V gene. With 5 bases removed from V and 5 bases from J, the gap between germline ends came to 9 bases. DNA for the CDR3: TGCGCCAGCAGGGAGGGTCTAGATACGCAGTATTTT. Its translation is CASREGLDTQYF.

This clone is a singleton in its sample. V usage is TRBV3-1 (or the pseudogene TRBV3-2) and J usage is TRBJ1-6; D remains unclear. Germline assignment: CDR1 LGHDT and CDR2 YNNKEL (reference sequence). There are 16 residues in the CDR3. V lost 2 bases to trimming and J lost 5 bases, with 13 bases between them. The CDR3 sequence is CASSQIGSPDNSPLHF. CDR3 nucleotides: TGTGCCAGCAGCCAAATAGGGTCCCCGGATAATTCACCCCTCCACTTT.

The V call is TRBV5-1, the J call TRBJ2-3; no firm D call. Germline CDR1 is SGHRS and CDR2 is YFSETQ. The CDR3 is 14 residues long. V lost 0 bases and J lost 1, with 6 bases in between. The CDR3 loop is CASSLGHGTDTQYF. The CDR3 region has the DNA TGCGCCAGCAGCTTGGGACACGGCACAGATACGCAGTATTTT.

This chain connects TRBV3-1 (or the pseudogene TRBV3-2) to TRBJ2-5, with no clear D. With 5 bases removed from V and 5 bases from J, the gap between germline ends came to 12 bases. The CDR3 contains 13 residues. Germline V gene sequence: CDR1 LGHDT, CDR2 YNNKEL (reference sequence). In DNA, the CDR3 is TGTGCCAGCAGCAGACCGGCCCCGGAGACCCAGTACTTC. Residues: CASSRPAPETQYF.

The chain's CDR3 is CASSLIPAASGSPYNEQFF. CDR3 sequence (DNA): TGTGCCAGCAGCTTAATCCCGGCGGCTAGCGGGAGTCCCTACAATGAGCAGTTCTTC. The chain combines TRBV7-3 with TRBJ2-1; 10 nucleotides agree with TRBD2. Germline assignment: CDR1 SGHTA and CDR2 FQGTGA. CDR3 size: 19 residues. J was trimmed by 2 bases and V by 1 base; bases with no gene match: 11.

CDR3 DNA: TGTGCCAGCAGCTTAGACCAGGGTGGAGGGACCCAGTACTTC. Translating it yields CASSLDQGGGTQYF. The chain recombines TRBV11-2 with TRBJ2-5; TRBD1 or TRBD2 may be the D gene (5 bases each). CDR1 is SGHAT, CDR2 FQNNGV, per germline. The germline V and J ends were trimmed by 0 bases and 7 bases, with 12 bases remaining between them. The CDR3 consists of 14 residues.

This clone was detected once. The V call is TRBV11-3, the J call TRBJ2-3; 7 bases map to TRBD1. Per germline, CDR1 SGHNT and CDR2 YENEEA. The V gene end was trimmed by 5 bases and the J gene end by 1 base; junction bases not matched to a gene: 3. This CDR3 has 14 amino acids. CDR3 DNA sequence: TGTGCCAGCAGCCTCACAGGGGGCACAGATACGCAGTATTTT. Translating it yields CASSLTGGTDTQYF. The full variable domain, its missing parts supplied by reference TRBV11-3 and TRBJ2-3, is EAGVVQSPRYKIIEKKQPVAFWCNPISGHNTLYWYLQNLGQGPELLIRYENEEAVDDSQLPKDRFSAERLKGVDSTLKIQPAELGDSAVYLCASSLTGGTDTQYFGPGTRLTVL.

In nucleotides, the CDR3 is TGTGCCAGCAGCCAACAACTAGCGGGGGAGACCCAGTACTTC. Its translation: CASSQQLAGETQYF. The rearrangement links TRBV14 to TRBJ2-5; 10 bases map to TRBD2. The CDR3 loop spans 14 amino acids. Per germline, CDR1 SGHDN and CDR2 FVKESK. V lost 2 bases to trimming and J lost 5 bases; unmatched junction nucleotides: 2.

This chain links TRBV3-1 (or the pseudogene TRBV3-2) with TRBJ1-5, with D perhaps TRBD1 (5 bases). The CDR3 totals 13 residues. CDR1 is LGHDT, CDR2 YNNKEL, per germline (reference sequence). Trimming left V 3 bases short and J 7 bases short, with 10 bases between. CDR3 in amino acids: CASSQGGVQPQHF. For the CDR3, the DNA is TGTGCCAGCAGCCAGGGAGGGGTACAGCCCCAGCATTTT.

The J gene is TRBJ2-3, the V gene TRBV5-1; 10 bases are shared with TRBD2. This CDR3 is 16 amino acids long. V trimming: 6 bases; J trimming: 0 bases; junction bases outside the gene matches: 7. Germline values: CDR1 SGHRS, CDR2 YFSETQ. The CDR3 region is CASKGTSASSTDTQYF. The CDR3 DNA reads TGCGCCAGCAAGGGGACTAGCGCCTCTAGCACAGATACGCAGTATTTT.

The chain uses TRBV13 and TRBJ1-6, with D possibly matching TRBD1 (6 bases). The germline V and J ends were trimmed by 2 bases and 0 bases, with 8 bases remaining between them. The V gene's germline CDR1 is PRHDT and CDR2 FYEKMQ (reference sequence). The CDR3 runs 16 residues. CDR3 DNA sequence: TGTGCCAGCAGCTTAACAGGGCTCTCCTATAATTCACCCCTCCACTTT. Amino acids: CASSLTGLSYNSPLHF.

V gene TRBV28 combines with J gene TRBJ1-5, with D possibly being TRBD1 (6 bases). The CDR3 totals 15 residues. Germline CDR1 and CDR2: MDHEN and SYDVKM. V shed 8 bases and J shed 3 bases, with 17 bases lying between them. The CDR3 DNA is TGTGCCAGCCTACACGCATACAGGGACAATCAGCCCCAGCATTTT. Encoded protein: CASLHAYRDNQPQHF.